This TCR beta chain derives from a study of T cells after somatic rescue of genetic block. Some clones are missing from TCRdb's copy, which holds only in-frame ones; the method was immunoSEQ multiplex PCR. The data contain 110,000 or so clones, 80% to 95% of them singletons. This CDR3 has 18 amino acids. Trimming removed 3 bases from V and 5 bases from J; junction bases left unmatched: 11. CDR1 and CDR2 (germline): WSHSY, SAAADI. The clonotype comes from a woman younger than 30. The chain carries TRBV10-2 and TRBJ2-5, with 14 bases fitting TRBD2. The material sequenced was peripheral blood mononuclear cells (PBMCs). DNA of the CDR3: TGCGCCAGCAGTGAATGGTTGGGACTAGCGGGGGAAAGGGAGACCCAGTACTTC. This encodes CASSEWLGLAGERETQYF.